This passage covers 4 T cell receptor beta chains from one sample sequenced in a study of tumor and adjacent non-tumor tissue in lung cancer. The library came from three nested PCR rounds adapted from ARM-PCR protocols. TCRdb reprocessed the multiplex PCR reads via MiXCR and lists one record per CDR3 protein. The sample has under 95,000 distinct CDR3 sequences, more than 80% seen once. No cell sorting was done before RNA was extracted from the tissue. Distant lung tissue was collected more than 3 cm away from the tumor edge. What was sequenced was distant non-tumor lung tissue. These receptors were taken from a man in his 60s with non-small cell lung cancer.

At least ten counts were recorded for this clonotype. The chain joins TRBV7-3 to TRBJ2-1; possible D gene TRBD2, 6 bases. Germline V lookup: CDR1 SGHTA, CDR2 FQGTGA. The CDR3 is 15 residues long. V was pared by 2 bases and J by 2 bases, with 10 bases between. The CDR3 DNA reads TGTGCCAGCAGCTTAGAGGCGGGACCCTACAATGAGCAGTTCTTC. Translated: CASSLEAGPYNEQFF.

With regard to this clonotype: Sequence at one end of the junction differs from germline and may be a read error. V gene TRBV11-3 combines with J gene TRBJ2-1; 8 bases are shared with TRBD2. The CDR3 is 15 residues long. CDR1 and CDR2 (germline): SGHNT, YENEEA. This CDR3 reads CASGLGGGTYNEQFF. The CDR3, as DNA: TGTGCCAGCGGCTTAGGCGGGGGGACTTACAATGAGCAGTTCTTC. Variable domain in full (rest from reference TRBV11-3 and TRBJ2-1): EAGVVQSPRYKIIEKKQPVAFWCNPISGHNTLYWYLQNLGQGPELLIRYENEEAVDDSQLPKDRFSAERLKGVDSTLKIQPAELGDSAVYLCASGLGGGTYNEQFFGPGTRLTVL.

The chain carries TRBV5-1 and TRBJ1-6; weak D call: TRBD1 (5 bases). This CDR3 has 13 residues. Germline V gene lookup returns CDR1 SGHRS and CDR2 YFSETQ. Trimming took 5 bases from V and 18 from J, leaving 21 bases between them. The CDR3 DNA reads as TGCGCCAGCAGTCCGGGGTCAGGGTTCACCCCCCACTTT. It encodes CASSPGSGFTPHF. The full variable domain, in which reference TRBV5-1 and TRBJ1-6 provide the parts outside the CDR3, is KAGVTQTPRYLIKTRGQQVTLSCSPISGHRSVSWYQQTPGQGLQFLFEYFSETQRNKGNFPGRFSGRQFSNSRSEMNVSTLELGDSALYLCASSPGSGFTPHFGNGTRLTVT.

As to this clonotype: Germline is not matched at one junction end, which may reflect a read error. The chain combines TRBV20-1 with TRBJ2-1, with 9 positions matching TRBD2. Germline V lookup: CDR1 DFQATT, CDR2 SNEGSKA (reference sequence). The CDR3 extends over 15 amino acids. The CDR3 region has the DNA TGCAATGCTAGAACTGAGCGGGGGGTCTACAATGAGCGGTTCTTC. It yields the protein CNARTERGVYNERFF.